This paragraph reports one T cell receptor beta chain. The sample holds one count of this clone. Its antigen is unknown. Per-base qualities were not stored, and no clone one base away is much larger. Whole blood was collected in K2EDTA tubes by collaborating institutions according to the institutions' own protocols. For TCRbeta analysis, collaborators shipped samples in one of three forms: frozen whole blood, isolated PBMCs, or DNA extracted from either of those sample types. Looking up the germline V gene yields CDR1 ENHRY and CDR2 SYGVKD. V is trimmed back by 5 bases and J by 6 bases, and the junction contains 6 bases that no gene match accounts for. CDR3 length: 15 amino acids, cysteine to phenylalanine. Here the CDR3 DNA is all that survives: 45 bases in frame from base 1. The immunoSEQ Assay, a bias-controlled multiplex PCR, was used to amplify TCRbeta CDR3 regions from genomic DNA. The study's own analysis went as follows. The number of nucleated cells in each sample was estimated by amplification of reference gene primers within the assay. To quantify the absolute abundance of each unique TCRbeta CDR3 rearrangement, sequence reads were collapsed and filtered. For each sample, productive Simpson clonality was calculated as the square root of Simpson's diversity index over productive rearrangements. This immuneACCESS table, as held by TCRdb, lists in-frame sequences with V and J called but not all clones. Of the missing ones, under half trace to an unresolved V gene in checked studies; the others have no known cause. For V, J and clone size, that table is used; D and trimming come from the DNA. The sample table shows about 210,000 clones, and over 70% are seen once. The ten largest account for about 7% of the sample.

The data were obtained in a study of blood T cell repertoires in COVID-19 (dated by TCRdb to 2020 to 2022). Background on the whole study: Collaborator samples came from the United States, Italy and Spain and covered acute and convalescent phases of COVID-19. Nearly every sample came with metadata listing a de-identified subject ID, COVID-19 status, age in years and sex. The samples were drawn from two sources: the first 160 participants of the ongoing ImmuneRACE study, and 1,254 subjects contributed by 6 global collaborators. Deeply sampled blood TCRbeta repertoires from subjects exposed to, actively infected with, or recovered from COVID-19 were included in the dataset. The repertoires were released in a freely available public database meant as a resource for research on the immune response to SARS-CoV-2. Where available, HLA class I and class II types were taken from metadata supplied by the sample provider and were not determined by assay-based typing. The prospective study material was composed of cDNA or gDNA derived from T cells, B-cell-depleted T cells, or PBMCs. Overall study results and their limits: Clinical and demographic metadata were provided uncurated, with the amount varying by source and participant.

The sequenced material came from peripheral blood. The V and J genes are TRBV10-3 and TRBJ2-1, with TRBD2 identical over 11 junction bases. The source of this sequence is a woman between 70 and 85 years old with acute or convalescent COVID-19. Here is the DNA: TGTGCCATCAGTAGCTCTAGCGGGGGGACCAATGAGCAGTTCTTC. The translation is CAISSSSGGTNEQFF.